This record concerns one TCR beta chain sequence. This specimen belongs to a study of T cells in Graves' hyperthyroidism and ophthalmopathy. The CDR3 runs 11 residues. Germline assignment: CDR1 DFQATT and CDR2 SNEGSKA (reference sequence). V lost 1 base to trimming and J lost 2 bases, with 0 bases between them. Amplification yielded TCR beta CDR3 regions, with RNA transcripts as the source. With the HTBI primer set, the TCR CDR3 went through a first round of RT-PCR. TCRdb itself ran the multiplex PCR reads through MiXCR, one entry per CDR3 protein. The sample lists approximately 350,000 distinct CDR3 sequences, roughly 15% occurring once.

Sequencing used blood. This sequence joins TRBV20-1 and TRBJ2-1; D not certain. The receptor's source is a woman aged 55-75 years with Graves' ophthalmopathy. Here the CDR3 DNA reads TGCAGTGCTAGAGCCTACAATGAGCAGTTCTTC. Translated, it gives CSARAYNEQFF.